This T cell receptor beta chain derives from a study of prognosis after radiotherapy for stage I lung cancer. The TCR beta CDR3 region was amplified from genomic DNA, with two rounds of multiplex PCR being used for the amplification. Primers were specific to each TRBV and TRBJ gene in first-round PCR. TCRdb passed the multiplex PCR reads through MiXCR, listing each CDR3 protein once. The sample has roughly 30,000 distinct CDR3 sequences; under 35% are singletons. Whole-study findings and limits: Following stereotactic body radiation therapy, patients who went on to develop distant metastases had lower Shannon entropy.

This clonotype was picked up many times. The antigen remains unidentified. Deletions cut 6 bases from V and 11 bases from J, with 17 bases between. The CDR3 has 13 residues. The V gene's germline CDR1 is MDHEN and CDR2 SYDVKM. The chain carries TRBV28 and TRBJ1-3; maybe TRBD1 (5 bases). Sequences were derived from PBMCs, sampled before or after stereotactic body radiation therapy (not recorded which). This TCR derives from a donor over 45 with non-small cell lung cancer. As DNA, the CDR3 is TGTGCCAGCAGCCCCGTTGGGGGTGGGCCCATATATTTT. It encodes CASSPVGGGPIYF.